The rows below give T cell receptor beta chains drawn from one sample of a study of cytomegalovirus exposure and HLA in healthy donors. Repertoires were generated with immunoSEQ multiplex PCR, while TCRdb's copy carries only in-frame clones and drops some. The table includes about 160,000 clones, roughly 89% detected once. The sample consisted of PBMCs. The receptors come from a man between 18 and 29 years old in good health and CMV-seropositive. The conserved cysteine and the conserved F or W are not part of the CDR3 here. The D gene is left open where the match is weak.

j_gene | d_gene | v_gene | CDR3aa
TRBJ2-5 | . | TRBV28 | ASRKRRGPGRETQY
TRBJ2-3 | . | TRBV21-1 | ASRIAETGTDTQY
TRBJ2-7 | TRBD1 | TRBV18 | ASSPGDSQIYEQY
TRBJ2-7 | TRBD2 | TRBV5-1 | ASSPGLADEQY
TRBJ2-2 | . | TRBV7-6 | ASSQLMVAGELF
TRBJ1-5 | . | TRBV7-8 | ASSDTPGDQPQH
TRBJ2-2 | . | TRBV27 | ASSSQTAYTGELF
TRBJ1-1 | . | TRBV2 | ASTPDYSEAF
TRBJ2-3 | . | TRBV5-1 | ASSLGRADRTDTQY
TRBJ1-3 | . | TRBV6-1 | ASSARGGGLGNTIY
TRBJ2-3 | . | TRBV10-3 | AISERGTTDTQY
TRBJ2-1 | TRBD2 | TRBV4-2 | ASSQEGTSANYNEQF
TRBJ1-1 | TRBD1 | TRBV10-3 | AISGGTVGMNTEAF
TRBJ1-1 | TRBD1 | TRBV29-1 | SVGQGGTYVNTEAF
TRBJ1-5 | . | TRBV5-4 | ASSLAGSNQPQH
TRBJ2-7 | TRBD2 | TRBV7-9 | ASSSGLAGRVEQY
TRBJ2-7 | TRBD1 | TRBV2 | ASSVSGTGIYEQY
TRBJ2-6 | . | TRBV7-9 | ASSPQKAQGGANVLT
TRBJ2-5 | . | TRBV7-9 | ASSHGGETQY
TRBJ2-3 | . | TRBV29-1 | SVAGSDTQY
TRBJ2-1 | TRBD2 | TRBV30 | AWSIGAGEGEQF
TRBJ2-3 | TRBD2 | TRBV28 | ASSARTRLEDTQY
TRBJ1-1 | TRBD1 | TRBV7-6 | ASSVRQGTEAF
TRBJ2-7 | TRBD1 | TRBV4-1 | ASSQDRGQITY
TRBJ1-1 | . | TRBV2 | ASRSGGAGSF
TRBJ2-5 | . | TRBV5-1 | ASSLEQGKETQY
TRBJ2-1 | TRBD2 | TRBV15 | ATSTPFGLAVYNEQF
TRBJ2-7 | TRBD2 | TRBV4-2 | ASSQDPATSGRAYEQY
TRBJ1-2 | TRBD1 | TRBV6-4 | ASSPGGAYGYT
TRBJ1-4 | TRBD1 | TRBV5-1 | ASSPGQGAEKLF
TRBJ2-3 | . | TRBV9 | ASSPRTVDTQY
TRBJ2-1 | . | TRBV11-2 | ASSLYLDEQF
TRBJ2-1 | . | TRBV9 | ASSPLGASYNEQF
TRBJ2-7 | . | TRBV5-6 | ASSFQAYEQY
TRBJ2-3 | TRBD2 | TRBV10-1 | ASFFDLAGDSTDTQY
TRBJ2-3 | TRBD2 | TRBV7-9 | ASSPGVAGVGWDTQY
TRBJ2-7 | . | TRBV6-1 | ASVRSSYEQY